This TCR beta chain was found in a study of cytomegalovirus exposure and HLA in healthy donors. Looking at the study overall: Membership in the Caucasian-associated ancestry cluster was found for 81% of fewer than 450 genotyped donors. Study-level results: Over 15,000 TCR beta sequences were associated with HLA alleles at 0.05 false discovery rate in a later analysis. In a later analysis, productive TCRs from donors in an Asian-associated ancestry cluster reportedly carried fewer N-insertions than the cohort mean.

The CDR3 is 16 amino acids. PCR primers comprised 60 Vbeta and 13 Jbeta primers. Under the authors' procedure: In a later analysis, of approximately 81 million unique beta chains, roughly 9.9 million appeared in at least two donors. The method was immunoSEQ multiplex PCR; TCRdb's version includes in-frame clones alone and lacks a portion of them. V, J and clone size are taken as reported in that table, and D and trimming were inferred from the DNA itself. The repertoire holds around 60,000 clones, with roughly 80% as singletons. Remarks on this clone: Its antigen is unidentified.

The sample comprised PBMCs. This chain connects TRBV12-2 to TRBJ2-1; no DNA check was done on the table's D call, TRBD2. TRBV12-2 is described as a pseudogene. The receptor was isolated from a woman aged 40 to 50 in good health and CMV-seropositive. The CDR3 sequence: CASRLEHEKGRNEQFF. The CDR3 coding sequence is TGTGCAAGTCGCTTAGAGCACGAAAAAGGGAGGAATGAGCAGTTCTTC.